The rows below give T cell receptor beta chains drawn from one sample of a study of lymphopenia after photon versus proton radiotherapy. The assay was immunoSEQ multiplex PCR, and TCRdb's table has in-frame clones only and misses some. This table has 15,000 to 20,000 clones, about 88% appearing once. This specimen was peripheral blood, taken from a patient treated with proton-based radiotherapy. The receptors were sampled from an older man with pancreatic cancer. Each CDR3 is given with its conserved first and last residue. A D gene is named only where the DNA matches it firmly. Size tells how often a clone was seen (once, few, many) or the class of an expanded clone, and some rows leave it out.

len	v_gene	d_gene	j_gene	abundance	CDR3nt	CDR3aa
14	TRBV28	.	TRBJ2-7	.	TGTGCCAGCAGTTTACCTCGCGCGGGGTACGAGCAGTACTTC	CASSLPRAGYEQYF
15	TRBV29-1	TRBD2	TRBJ2-3	.	TGCAGCGCATCCGGGACTAGCGGGAGAAGGAATACGCAGTATTTT	CSASGTSGRRNTQYF
13	TRBV10-1	.	TRBJ2-7	.	TGCGCCAGCAGCCCAACCTCAGGGAACCAGCAGTACTTC	CASSPTSGNQQYF
16	TRBV9	.	TRBJ1-4	.	TGTGCCAGCAGCGTCGGGGCTTCAGCAACTAATGAAAAACTGTTTTTT	CASSVGASATNEKLFF
13	TRBV29-1	.	TRBJ2-7	.	TGCAGCGGACAAACGACAGGTTCCTACGAGCAGTACTTC	CSGQTTGSYEQYF
14	TRBV6-6	.	TRBJ1-3	.	TGTGCCAGCAGTCGGGGAATGAACGGAAACACCATATATTTT	CASSRGMNGNTIYF
15	TRBV6-1	TRBD1	TRBJ2-1	.	TGTGCCAGCAGTGCCGGGACAGCCCGCTACAATGAGCAGTTCTTC	CASSAGTARYNEQFF
14	TRBV5-1	.	TRBJ2-5	.	TGCGCCAGCAGCTTGGTGGGTGGGGGAGAGACCCAGTACTTC	CASSLVGGGETQYF
12	TRBV6-1	.	TRBJ1-2	.	TGTGCCAGCAGTGGGACCCGCTATGGCTACACCTTC	CASSGTRYGYTF
10	TRBV11-3	.	TRBJ1-1	.	TGTGCCAGCAGCTCACAGGAAGCTTTCTTT	CASSSQEAFF
17	TRBV5-4	.	TRBJ2-2	.	TGTGCCAGCAGCTTACCCCCGCCGGGACAGAACACCGGGGAGCTGTTTTTT	CASSLPPPGQNTGELFF
13	TRBV29-1	.	TRBJ1-2	.	TGCAGCGTTGCCATGCCCGGTCGCTATGGCTACACCTTC	CSVAMPGRYGYTF
13	TRBV7-9	.	TRBJ2-3	.	TGTGCCAGCAGCCCAACGGAAACAGATACGCAGTATTTT	CASSPTETDTQYF
12	TRBV27	.	TRBJ2-2	once	TGTGCCAGCAGCCAATTCTCCGGGGAGCTGTTTTTT	CASSQFSGELFF
17	TRBV28	.	TRBJ1-1	.	TGTGCCAGCAGTCCCCTCCGACCCCGGGGTCTTACCACTGAAGCTTTCTTT	CASSPLRPRGLTTEAFF
14	TRBV6-5	TRBD1	TRBJ1-5	few	TGTGCCAGCAGCCAAGACAGGGGCAACCAGCCCCAGCATTTT	CASSQDRGNQPQHF
16	TRBV11-2	TRBD1	TRBJ2-5	.	TGTGCCAGCAGCTTCAGGGGGACAGGGAAGCAAGAGACCCAGTACTTC	CASSFRGTGKQETQYF
15	TRBV9	TRBD1	TRBJ2-7	once	TGTGCCAGCAGCCCTAGGGACAGCCCCTACTACGAGCAGTACTTC	CASSPRDSPYYEQYF
12	TRBV2	.	TRBJ1-1	.	TGTGCCAGCAGTGAAGCGGGCATTGAAGCTTTCTTT	CASSEAGIEAFF
13	TRBV27	.	TRBJ2-3	.	TGTGCCAGCAGTTTAAGGGGGACAGATACGCAGTATTTT	CASSLRGTDTQYF
16	TRBV4-1	TRBD1	TRBJ2-7	.	TGCGCCAGCAGCCAATCGGACAGGACCCCTGGCTACGAGCAGTACTTC	CASSQSDRTPGYEQYF
18	TRBV4-2	TRBD2	TRBJ2-7	.	TGTGCCAGCAGGGCCCGGACTAGCGGGGGGGCCTCTTCCTACGAGCAGTACTTC	CASRARTSGGASSYEQYF
12	TRBV2	.	TRBJ1-4	.	TGTGCCAGCAACTGGAGGGGAGAAAAACTGTTTTTT	CASNWRGEKLFF
16	TRBV18	TRBD1	TRBJ2-3	.	TGTGCCAGCTCACCGGACAGGGATTCTAGCACAGATACGCAGTATTTT	CASSPDRDSSTDTQYF
14	TRBV27	.	TRBJ2-7	.	TGTGCCAGCAGTTTATACGGTGACTCCTACGAGCAGTACTTC	CASSLYGDSYEQYF
12	TRBV30	.	TRBJ2-1	.	TGTGCCTGGACGAAACCATACAATGAGCAGTTCTTC	CAWTKPYNEQFF
13	TRBV5-4	.	TRBJ2-3	.	TGTGCCAGCAGCATTCGACAGACAGATACGCAGTATTTT	CASSIRQTDTQYF
12	TRBV6-5	.	TRBJ2-2	.	TGTGCCAGCAGTGGGGGACCCGGGGAGCTGTTTTTT	CASSGGPGELFF
15	TRBV12-5	.	TRBJ1-1	.	TGTGCTAGTGGTTTGGATAGGGGGGGGAACACTGAAGCTTTCTTT	CASGLDRGGNTEAFF
13	TRBV4-2	.	TRBJ2-1	.	TGTGCCAGCAGCCAAGTGGGGGACCCTGAGGAGTTCTTC	CASSQVGDPEEFF
14	TRBV5-1	TRBD1	TRBJ2-7	.	TGCGCCAGCAGCTCGTCCCGGGACAGTGGGTCATGGTACTTC	CASSSSRDSGSWYF
12	TRBV7-6	.	TRBJ2-5	.	TGTGCCAGCAGCCCCGGGGACGAGACCCAGTACTTC	CASSPGDETQYF
18	TRBV15	.	TRBJ1-5	.	TGTGCCACCAGCAAAACAACCACCGGACTGATTAGCAATCAGCCCCAGCATTTT	CATSKTTTGLISNQPQHF
17	TRBV10-3	.	TRBJ2-7	.	TGTGCCATCAGTGAAACCGGGACGGCAAGTTTCTCCTACGAGCAGTACTTC	CAISETGTASFSYEQYF
14	TRBV2	TRBD1	TRBJ2-7	.	TGTGCCAGCAGGCCGCGACAGGGGAGGTACGAGCAGTACTTC	CASRPRQGRYEQYF
16	TRBV5-1	.	TRBJ2-1	.	TGCGCCAGCAGCTTGTTTCTTCAGGGAGCCTACAATGAGCAGTTCTTC	CASSLFLQGAYNEQFF
15	TRBV6-6	TRBD1	TRBJ1-1	.	TGTGCCAGCAGTACGCGACAGGGGGCGCGGACTGAAGCTTTCTTT	CASSTRQGARTEAFF
15	TRBV6-5	.	TRBJ1-6	.	TGTGCCACGTCGAGACGGGGAGAATCAAATGGGCCCCTCCACTTT	CATSRRGESNGPLHF
14	TRBV5-1	TRBD2	TRBJ2-7	.	TGCGCCAGCAGCTCCCGGGGGGGTTCCTACGAGCAGTACTTC	CASSSRGGSYEQYF
14	TRBV6-1	TRBD2	TRBJ2-7	.	TGTGCCAGCACCCTCTCGAGCGGGAGTGATGAGCAGTACTTC	CASTLSSGSDEQYF
12	TRBV5-5	.	TRBJ2-7	.	TGTGCCAGCAGCTTGACGGGCTACGAGCAGTACTTC	CASSLTGYEQYF
19	TRBV6-1	TRBD1	TRBJ1-5	once	TGTGCCAGCAGTGAACCTAGCCGATATACCGGGACAGCGAGTCAGCCCCAGCATTTT	CASSEPSRYTGTASQPQHF
15	TRBV28	TRBD2	TRBJ2-5	.	TGTGCCAGCAGTTCTCCGGGAGGAGGGACAGAGACCCAGTACTTC	CASSSPGGGTETQYF
13	TRBV6-5	TRBD1	TRBJ1-2	.	TGTGCCAGCAGACCGGGACAGACCTATGGCTACACCTTC	CASRPGQTYGYTF
17	TRBV7-8	.	TRBJ1-1	.	TGTGCCAGCAGCTCATTGGGGTTCCCGACAGGGAACACTGAAGCTTTCTTT	CASSSLGFPTGNTEAFF
13	TRBV5-1	.	TRBJ1-2	.	TGCGCCAGCAGCTTACGGCAGAACTATGGCTACACCTTC	CASSLRQNYGYTF
14	TRBV5-4	TRBD1	TRBJ1-1	.	TGTGCCAGCAGGGGGACAGGGGAGAACACTGAAGCTTTCTTT	CASRGTGENTEAFF
14	TRBV11-3	.	TRBJ2-7	once	TGTGCCAGCCACGCCCCGGGCCGGGGCTACGAGCAGTACTTC	CASHAPGRGYEQYF
15	TRBV27	.	TRBJ2-1	medium-sized	TGTGCCAGCAGTCCGTGGACTCGATATTACAATGAGCAGTTCTTC	CASSPWTRYYNEQFF
15	TRBV27	TRBD1	TRBJ2-3	.	TGTGCCAGCAGTCGACAGGGGCATAGGGCAGATACGCAGTATTTT	CASSRQGHRADTQYF
11	TRBV20-1	.	TRBJ1-1	.	TGCAGTGCTAGAACGGACATTGAAGCTTTCTTT	CSARTDIEAFF
13	TRBV5-1	.	TRBJ1-2	.	TGCGCCAGCAGCTTGGTAGGGGCTAATGGCTACACCTTC	CASSLVGANGYTF
15	TRBV18	TRBD2	TRBJ2-1	once	TGTGCCAGCTCTTCTCGGACTAGCGGGATGGATGAGCAGTTCTTC	CASSSRTSGMDEQFF